The clone carrying this T cell receptor (beta chain) was seen more than once but under ten times. The data originate from a study of blood T cell repertoires in COVID-19. Background on the study: Researchers got acute and convalescent COVID-19 samples from the United States, Italy and Spain. Nucleic acid was either cDNA or gDNA, and it came from T cells, B-cell-depleted T cells, or PBMCs.

The CDR3 has 12 amino acids. The V gene's germline CDR1 is SQVTM and CDR2 ANQGSEA. Losses at the gene ends were 7 bases for V and 5 bases for J; bases not matched to a gene: 6. In the original analysis: Reference gene primers were amplified, and this amplification served to estimate nucleated cell counts. Method: immunoSEQ multiplex PCR; TCRdb's copy keeps in-frame clones and lacks some. V and J calls and clone size follow that table, whereas D and trimming were derived from the DNA. The table has some 110,000 clones, 70% to 90% seen once. Material for sequencing was peripheral blood. This TCR was sampled from a man aged 70-80 years who had recovered from COVID-19. The rearrangement links TRBV29-1 to TRBJ2-3; 7 positions match TRBD2. CDR3 bases: TGCAGCGCCCGACCGGGAGGAGATACGCAGTATTTT. Protein: CSARPGGDTQYF.